Sequencing of this TCR beta chain was carried out in a study of identical twins. Regarding this clonotype: Its antigen is unidentified.

The germline V gene encodes CDR1 ENHRY and CDR2 SYGVKD. J lost 5 bases, V lost 2 bases, and 2 bases had no gene match. This CDR3 contains 13 residues. TCRdb recomputed calls from the 5' RACE reads with MiXCR, one row per CDR3 protein. The data hold hundreds of thousands of distinct CDR3 sequences, with around an eighth observed a single time. Whole-study results and caveats: Findings came from cross-sectional statistics, without long-term follow-up of donors.

Separately, the same data were catalogued under a study of yellow fever vaccine responses in identical twins.

The chain combines TRBV10-3 with TRBJ2-7; 8 positions agree with TRBD1. The receptor's source is a woman aged 18-30 years in good health. Sequenced: PBMCs. The CDR3 nucleotides are TGTGCCATCAGTGAGCGACAGGGGAACGAGCAGTACGTC. Its translation: CAISERQGNEQYV.